Listed below are T cell receptor beta chains from one sample, sequenced in a study of T-cell reconstitution after alpha-beta-depleted transplantation in children. TCRdb redid the calling of the PCR reads with MiXCR, one entry per CDR3 protein. The sample records 610,000 or so distinct CDR3 sequences, 25% to 30% being singletons. Sequencing was performed on PBMCs, taken before TCRalphabeta/CD19-depleted stem cell transplant. Source of these receptors: a boy under two years old with Wiskott-Aldrich syndrome, due to receive a stem cell transplant. Each CDR3 is given with its conserved first and last residue. The D gene is left open where the match is weak. For some rows the clone size is stated as once, few or many, or as a class when expanded; others skip it.

d_call | clone_size | j_call | v_call | cdr3_aa | cdr3_nt
- | few | TRBJ2-1 | TRBV20-1 | CSARDVTADYYNEQFF | TGCAGTGCTAGAGATGTTACAGCCGATTACTACAATGAGCAGTTCTTC
- | - | TRBJ2-1 | TRBV11-2 | CASTYGPGARNEQFF | TGTGCCAGCACTTATGGCCCCGGGGCCCGGAATGAGCAGTTCTTC
- | - | TRBJ2-1 | TRBV16 | CASSPKNTGRHEQFF | TGTGCCAGCAGCCCAAAAAATACGGGCAGGCATGAGCAGTTCTTC
- | - | TRBJ2-6 | TRBV6-1 | CASSGKSSGANGLTF | TGTGCCAGCAGTGGGAAGAGCTCTGGGGCCAACGGCCTGACTTTC
- | - | TRBJ2-5 | TRBV3-1 | CASSQVALRGTQYF | TGTGCCAGCAGCCAAGTCGCGCTTCGGGGGACCCAGTACTTC
- | - | TRBJ2-1 | TRBV20-1 | CSASLSGRYGNEQFF | TGCAGTGCTAGTCTTTCGGGAAGGTATGGGAATGAGCAGTTCTTC
- | - | TRBJ2-1 | TRBV12-3/TRBV12-4 | CASSGDSGVRFF | TGTGCCAGCAGTGGGGATTCAGGGGTCCGGTTCTTC
TRBD1 | - | TRBJ2-1 | TRBV5-5 | CASRLGQGGRNEQFF | TGTGCCAGCAGGTTAGGACAGGGAGGTCGTAATGAGCAGTTCTTC
TRBD2 | - | TRBJ2-1 | TRBV3-1 | CASSHGGRALHNEQFF | TGTGCCAGCAGCCACGGCGGGAGGGCCCTCCACAATGAGCAGTTCTTC
TRBD2 | few | TRBJ2-3 | TRBV12-3/TRBV12-4 | CASRTSGRTDTQYF | TGTGCCAGCAGGACTAGCGGGAGGACAGATACGCAGTATTTT
- | few | TRBJ1-2 | TRBV6-1 | CASSDGGPITSGYGYTF | TGTGCCAGCAGTGACGGGGGACCCATAACTTCAGGATATGGCTACACCTTC
TRBD2 | - | TRBJ2-7 | TRBV5-1 | CASRGTSGINEQYF | TGCGCCAGCAGGGGGACTAGCGGGATAAACGAGCAGTACTTC
- | many | TRBJ1-2 | TRBV7-2 | CASSLEGYGYTF | TGTGCCAGCAGTTTAGAAGGGTATGGCTACACCTTC
- | - | TRBJ2-1 | TRBV12-3/TRBV12-4 | CASSPHGRDGEQFF | TGTGCCAGCAGTCCCCACGGGCGGGATGGCGAGCAGTTCTTC
- | - | TRBJ1-4 | TRBV12-3/TRBV12-4 | CASSWAGGSATNEKLFF | TGTGCCAGCAGTTGGGCGGGAGGTTCCGCAACTAATGAAAAACTGTTTTTT
- | few | TRBJ2-7 | TRBV5-1 | CASSLDWGLDEQYF | TGCGCCAGCAGCTTGGATTGGGGGTTGGACGAGCAGTACTTC
TRBD1 | few | TRBJ2-1 | TRBV7-2 | CASSLATDRVWNEQFF | TGTGCCAGCAGCTTAGCCACGGACAGGGTTTGGAATGAGCAGTTCTTC
- | few | TRBJ1-2 | TRBV20-1 | CSARAGTRENYGYTF | TGCAGTGCTAGAGCTGGGACAAGGGAGAACTATGGCTACACCTTC
TRBD1 | - | TRBJ2-3 | TRBV5-6 | CASSQDRDPSTDTQYF | TGTGCCAGCAGCCAGGACAGGGACCCTAGCACAGATACGCAGTATTTT
- | - | TRBJ2-7 | TRBV5-1 | CASSRGWWSSYEQYF | TGCGCCAGCAGCCGGGGATGGTGGAGCTCCTACGAGCAGTACTTC
- | few | TRBJ1-5 | TRBV12-3/TRBV12-4 | CASTKTNQPQHF | TGTGCCAGCACCAAAACCAATCAGCCCCAGCATTTT
TRBD1 | - | TRBJ1-2 | TRBV27 | CASSVNGQASFIYGYTF | TGTGCCAGCAGTGTAAATGGACAGGCCTCCTTTATCTATGGCTACACCTTC
- | - | TRBJ2-1 | TRBV5-1 | CASSLDSGGSSYNEQFF | TGCGCCAGCAGCTTGGATAGTGGTGGGAGCTCCTACAATGAGCAGTTCTTC
TRBD2 | once | TRBJ2-7 | TRBV20-1 | CSARRAGGVHEQYF | TGCAGTGCTAGAAGGGCGGGGGGCGTCCACGAGCAGTACTTC
- | - | TRBJ2-7 | TRBV7-2 | CASSLEGQEGYEQYF | TGTGCCAGCAGCTTAGAGGGGCAGGAGGGCTACGAGCAGTACTTC
TRBD1 | - | TRBJ2-3 | TRBV5-1 | CASSDEGGSTDTQYF | TGCGCCAGCAGCGATGAAGGGGGCTCGACAGATACGCAGTATTTT
- | - | TRBJ2-5 | TRBV5-1 | CASSLGVAVQETQYF | TGCGCCAGCAGCTTGGGGGTAGCGGTTCAAGAGACCCAGTACTTC
- | - | TRBJ2-1 | TRBV20-1 | CSARPGTPPSTYNEQFF | TGCAGTGCTAGACCCGGGACTCCTCCCTCTACCTACAATGAGCAGTTCTTC
- | few | TRBJ2-1 | TRBV5-1 | CASSFSGASYNEQFF | TGCGCCAGCAGCTTTTCCGGGGCCTCCTACAATGAGCAGTTCTTC
TRBD2 | - | TRBJ2-5 | TRBV5-1 | CASRPGLVISETQYF | TGCGCCAGCAGACCCGGACTAGTCATTTCAGAGACCCAGTACTTC
- | few | TRBJ2-3 | TRBV7-3 | CASSLRTGADTQYF | TGTGCCAGCAGCTTACGGACGGGCGCAGATACGCAGTATTTT
- | - | TRBJ2-3 | TRBV4-2 | CASSQGVADSTDTQYF | TGTGCCAGCAGCCAAGGAGTAGCGGATAGCACAGATACGCAGTATTTT
- | few | TRBJ2-1 | TRBV12-3/TRBV12-4 | CASSANGLDNEQFF | TGTGCCAGCAGTGCGAATGGTCTCGACAATGAGCAGTTCTTC
- | many | TRBJ2-5 | TRBV2 | CASSERETQYF | TGTGCCAGCAGTGAAAGAGAGACCCAGTACTTC
TRBD2 | - | TRBJ2-2 | TRBV20-1 | CSARGLGLAGGHEAGELFF | TGCAGTGCTAGAGGGCTTGGGCTAGCGGGAGGCCACGAGGCCGGGGAGCTGTTTTTT
- | once | TRBJ2-1 | TRBV19 | CASSRGAGSSEQFF | TGTGCCAGTAGCAGGGGGGCGGGGTCGAGTGAGCAGTTCTTC
- | - | TRBJ2-7 | TRBV9 | CASSADAASYEQYF | TGTGCCAGCAGCGCAGATGCAGCCTCCTACGAGCAGTACTTC
TRBD2 | - | TRBJ2-3 | TRBV2 | CASSGGGSTDTQYF | TGTGCCAGCAGTGGTGGCGGGAGTACAGATACGCAGTATTTT
TRBD1 | - | TRBJ2-3 | TRBV4-1 | CASSLRGSGTGPDTQYF | TGCGCCAGCAGCCTAAGGGGCTCCGGGACAGGGCCAGATACGCAGTATTTT
TRBD2 | - | TRBJ2-1 | TRBV5-1 | CASSSTSGRSNEQFF | TGCGCCAGCAGCTCGACTAGCGGGAGGTCCAATGAGCAGTTCTTC
- | few | TRBJ1-1 | TRBV7-9 | CASSLLRVTEAFF | TGTGCCAGCAGCTTATTGCGGGTCACTGAAGCTTTCTTT
- | - | TRBJ2-5 | TRBV7-2 | CASSLGALRTASRETQYF | TGTGCCAGCAGCTTAGGCGCGCTTAGGACTGCGTCGCGAGAGACCCAGTACTTC
- | - | TRBJ2-1 | TRBV20-1 | CSASNGEEQFF | TGCAGTGCTAGCAATGGGGAGGAGCAGTTCTTC
- | - | TRBJ1-4 | TRBV4-1 | CASSQLGHLMSEKLFF | TGCGCCAGCAGCCAACTGGGACACCTTATGAGTGAAAAACTGTTTTTT
TRBD1 | - | TRBJ2-7 | TRBV6-1 | CASREGGQYEQYF | TGTGCCAGCAGAGAAGGGGGCCAATACGAGCAGTACTTC
TRBD1 | few | TRBJ2-5 | TRBV20-1 | CSARKGQGPKETQYF | TGCAGTGCTAGAAAGGGACAGGGGCCGAAAGAGACCCAGTACTTC
TRBD1 | few | TRBJ1-2 | TRBV29-1 | CSVVMVAGGRGYTF | TGCAGCGTTGTTATGGTCGCAGGGGGTCGAGGCTACACCTTC
- | few | TRBJ2-1 | TRBV24-1 | CATSDSLDASYNEQFF | TGTGCCACCAGTGACTCGCTAGATGCGTCGTACAATGAGCAGTTCTTC
- | - | TRBJ2-1 | TRBV20-1 | CSPGTLSSYNEQFF | TGCAGTCCAGGGACTTTGAGCTCCTACAATGAGCAGTTCTTC
- | - | TRBJ1-6 | TRBV12-3/TRBV12-4 | CASSSRQSSGPLHF | TGTGCCAGCAGTTCTAGACAGAGCTCAGGGCCCCTCCACTTT
TRBD2 | few | TRBJ2-7 | TRBV20-1 | CSASAHSSGRFYEQYF | TGCAGTGCTAGCGCCCACTCTAGCGGGAGATTCTACGAGCAGTACTTC
- | - | TRBJ2-5 | TRBV2 | CASSVSSQETQYF | TGTGCCAGCAGTGTCTCCAGCCAAGAGACCCAGTACTTC
TRBD1 | few | TRBJ2-2 | TRBV11-2 | CASSLDGTAGELFF | TGTGCCAGCAGCTTAGACGGGACAGCCGGGGAGCTGTTTTTT
- | few | TRBJ2-1 | TRBV4-1 | CASSQYSYYNEQFF | TGCGCCAGCAGCCAGTACTCGTATTACAATGAGCAGTTCTTC
TRBD2 | - | TRBJ2-1 | TRBV5-1 | CASSLERGREQFF | TGCGCCAGCAGCTTGGAGCGGGGGCGCGAGCAGTTCTTC
- | - | TRBJ2-5 | TRBV12-3/TRBV12-4 | CASRRQVETQYF | TGTGCCAGCAGGCGACAGGTAGAGACCCAGTACTTC
TRBD2 | few | TRBJ2-7 | TRBV28 | CASRVAGGRKNEQYF | TGTGCCAGCAGGGTAGCGGGAGGGAGAAAGAACGAGCAGTACTTC
- | - | TRBJ1-1 | TRBV9 | CASSVVGGANTEAFF | TGTGCCAGCAGCGTAGTGGGAGGCGCGAACACTGAAGCTTTCTTT